In its sample, the clone carrying this T cell receptor beta chain was seen a few times. Its target is unknown. The germline CDR1 and CDR2 sequences are SGDLS and YYNGEE. Trimming took 3 bases from V and 5 from J; bases not matched to a gene: 7. The CDR3 is 14 amino acids. Assay used: immunoSEQ multiplex PCR; TCRdb lists only in-frame clones, some missing. The data hold 100,000 to 150,000 clones, with approximately 92% observed a single time. This entry is derived from a study of cytomegalovirus exposure and HLA in healthy donors. Study-wide results and caveats: TCR sequences were mostly rare, though some public TCRs occurred in many donors. Cytomegalovirus status was reportedly diagnosed by the classifier with high specificity and sensitivity.

The sequencing sample was made of PBMCs. The rearrangement links TRBV9 to TRBJ1-2, with 7 bases that match TRBD1. The sequence was collected from a woman between 18 and 30 years old in good health and CMV-seronegative. In DNA, the CDR3 is TGTGCCAGCAGCGGAGACAGGGCAATTTATGGCTACACCTTC. Protein sequence: CASSGDRAIYGYTF.